Shown below are 28 T cell receptor beta chains from a single sample sequenced in a study of prognosis after radiotherapy for stage I lung cancer. TCR beta CDR3 was amplified from genomic DNA by two-round multiplex PCR. Primers were specific to each TRBV and TRBJ gene in first-round PCR. TCRdb independently ran MiXCR on the multiplex PCR reads; one entry per CDR3 protein. This repertoire shows about 51,000 distinct CDR3 sequences, roughly 36% found once; its top ten account for about a tenth. Sequenced material: PBMCs, taken before or after stereotactic body radiation therapy (not recorded which). The receptors come from a donor aged 50 or older with non-small cell lung cancer.

The V gene is TRBV12-3 or TRBV12-4, the J gene TRBJ2-2; 7 bases agree with TRBD2. Trimming cost V 3 bases and J 0 bases; bases outside gene matches: 7. CDR3 length: 17 residues. Written as DNA, the CDR3 is TGTGCCAGCAGTTTCTGGGCGGGAGTCACGAACACCGGGGAGCTGTTTTTT. Its translation: CASSFWAGVTNTGELFF.

This clonotype was counted ten times or more. This chain links TRBV24-1 with TRBJ2-1; D unclear. This CDR3 contains 14 residues. Looked up from germline, CDR1 is KGHDR and CDR2 is SFDVKD. The V and J ends lost 0 bases and 5 bases respectively, with 7 bases between them. CDR3 in DNA: TGTGCCACCAGTGATTTGTGGCGAGACAATGAGCAGTTCTTC. It encodes CATSDLWRDNEQFF.

This clonotype was observed many times. V usage is TRBV27 and J usage is TRBJ1-5, with no clear D. Germline CDR1 is MNHEY and CDR2 is SMNVEV (reference sequence). The CDR3 has 15 residues. V lost 6 bases, J lost 4 bases, and 16 bases lay in between. CDR3 in DNA: TGTGCCAGCAGCAGACAAAGTGGTTCGAATCAGCCCCAGCATTTT. As protein: CASSRQSGSNQPQHF.

This rearrangement joins TRBV2 to TRBJ1-5; D is unresolved. V lost 1 base to trimming and J lost 7 bases, with 14 bases between them. Germline CDR1 SNHLY, CDR2 FYNNEI. The CDR3 consists of 15 residues. CDR3 nucleotides: TGTGCCAGCAGTGAAGGGTGGTTGGGTGGACAGCCCCAGCATTTT. Its translation: CASSEGWLGGQPQHF. Full variable domain (remainder filled in from reference TRBV2 and TRBJ1-5): EPEVTQTPSHQVTQMGQEVILRCVPISNHLYFYWYRQILGQKVEFLVSFYNNEISEKSEIFDDQFSVERPDGSNFTLKIRSTKLEDSAMYFCASSEGWLGGQPQHFGDGTRLSIL.

In this sample, this clonotype turned up many times. The rearrangement links TRBV19 to TRBJ1-1, with D possibly being TRBD1 (5 bases). The V end was cut by 5 bases, the J end by 2 bases, with 15 bases between. From germline, CDR1 is LNHDA and CDR2 SQIVND (reference sequence). CDR3 length equals 15 residues. CDR3 in amino acids: CASSGFRGINTEAFF. The CDR3 DNA sequence: TGTGCCAGTAGTGGGTTCCGGGGGATAAACACTGAAGCTTTCTTT.

This clonotype came up many times. The rearrangement uses TRBV5-6 and TRBJ2-3, with TRBD2 matching over 7 bases. Germline CDR1 and CDR2: SGHDT and YYEEEE. This CDR3 region has 16 residues. J was trimmed by 5 bases and V by 1 base; bases with no gene match: 10. The CDR3 DNA reads TGTGCCAGCAGCTTGTCTCCTGGGGGGGTGAGAGATACGCAGTATTTT. Translating it yields CASSLSPGGVRDTQYF.

This clonotype was seen many times. The gene calls are TRBV15 and TRBJ2-5; D unresolved. V lost 0 bases, J lost 5 bases, and 10 bases lay in between. Germline CDR1 LNHNV, CDR2 YYDKDF (reference sequence). CDR3 length equals 14 residues. CDR3 in amino acids: CATSRDIGTETQYF. The CDR3 coding sequence is TGTGCCACCAGCAGAGATATAGGTACGGAGACCCAGTACTTC.

With respect to this clonotype: The likely explanation is a read error, given a far larger clone one base away. The chain recombines TRBV6-2 or TRBV6-3 with TRBJ2-7; tentative D call: TRBD1 (6 bases). Germline assignment: CDR1 MNHEY and CDR2 SVGEGT. CDR3 length: 15 amino acids. The germline V and J ends were trimmed by 7 bases and 0 bases, with 16 bases remaining between them. The CDR3 nucleotides are TGTGCCAGCACCTCCCCAGTGGGGGCCTCCTACGAGCAGTACTTC. The encoded protein is CASTSPVGASYEQYF.

This clonotype was counted many times. The chain links TRBV5-1 to TRBJ2-2; TRBD1 might be the D (6 bases). The CDR3 is made up of 14 amino acids. V lost 10 bases, J lost 4 bases, and 17 bases lay in between. Germline V gene lookup returns CDR1 SGHRS and CDR2 YFSETQ. The DNA of the CDR3 is TGCGCCTGCTATCAGGGGTCCGTCACCGGGGAGCTGTTTTTT. This translates into CACYQGSVTGELFF.

The chain combines TRBV12-3 or TRBV12-4 with TRBJ2-7; 9 bases agree with TRBD1. V trimming: 4 bases; J trimming: 7 bases; junction bases outside the gene matches: 11. This CDR3 has 15 residues. The CDR3 reads CASSSFRDRAGEQYF. Here the CDR3 DNA reads TGTGCCAGCAGTTCGTTCCGGGACAGGGCCGGAGAGCAGTACTTC.

As to this clonotype: The junction differs from germline at one of its ends, possibly a read error. This sequence joins TRBV30 and TRBJ2-7; 7 bases align to TRBD1. Looked up from germline, CDR1 is GTSNPN and CDR2 is SVGIG (reference sequence). The CDR3 extends over 15 amino acids. CDR3 nucleotides: TGTGCCTGGAGTGTACGAGGGGGCAGGTCCTACGAGAAGTACTTC. Amino acid sequence: CAWSVRGGRSYEKYF. Filled out from reference TRBV30 and TRBJ2-7, the complete variable domain reads SQTIHQWPATLVQPVGSPLSLECTVEGTSNPNLYWYRQAAGRGLQLLFYSVGIGQISSEVPQNLSASRPQDRQFILSSKKLLLSDSGFYLCAWSVRGGRSYEKYFGPGTRLTVT.

This clonotype was observed many times. This chain uses TRBV7-2 with TRBJ2-7; 14 bases line up with TRBD2. The CDR3 sequence is 20 residues long. Trimming took 2 bases from V and 1 from J; bases not matched to a gene: 13. CDR1 is SGHTA and CDR2 is FQGNSA in the germline V gene. The CDR3 here is CASSLRVGTSGSFESYEQYF. Written as DNA, the CDR3 is TGTGCCAGCAGCTTAAGGGTCGGGACTAGCGGGAGTTTTGAGTCCTACGAGCAGTACTTC.

The CDR3 coding sequence is TGCGCCAGCAGCTTGGAGGGCTTACCTACCACTGAAGCTTTCTTT. Protein sequence: CASSLEGLPTTEAFF. V usage is TRBV5-1 and J usage is TRBJ1-1; D uncertain. This CDR3 has 15 residues. Germline-derived CDR1 and CDR2 are SGHRS and YFSETQ. V gave up 0 bases and J gave up 4 bases, with 13 bases separating them.

This clonotype was seen repeatedly, ten times or more. V is TRBV28 and J is TRBJ2-5; 12 bases match TRBD2. The germline gives CDR1 MDHEN, CDR2 SYDVKM. The V segment lost 3 bases and the J segment 5 bases; nucleotides outside the gene matches: 4. The CDR3 contains 15 residues. The CDR3 DNA reads as TGTGCCAGCAGTTTGGGGACTAGCGGGTGGGAGACCCAGTACTTC. Translation: CASSLGTSGWETQYF. The variable domain in full, with the rest retrieved from reference TRBV28 and TRBJ2-5, is DVKVTQSSRYLVKRTGEKVFLECVQDMDHENMFWYRQDPGLGLRLIYFSYDVKMKEKGDIPEGYSVSREKKERFSLILESASTNQTSMYLCASSLGTSGWETQYFGPGTRLLVL.

This clonotype was observed at least ten times. This sequence joins TRBV6-5 and TRBJ2-1; the D gene is possibly TRBD2 (6 bases). V was shortened by 3 bases and J by 1 base, with 10 bases between the two germline ends. This CDR3 contains 15 residues. Germline lookup yields CDR1 MNHEY and CDR2 SVGAGI. The CDR3: CASSYSGLSYNEQFF. In nucleotides, the CDR3 is TGTGCCAGCAGTTATAGCGGACTTTCCTACAATGAGCAGTTCTTC.

This clonotype was seen ten or more times. This chain links TRBV3-1 with TRBJ1-4, with D hard to call. V lost 3 bases to trimming and J lost 7 bases, with 15 bases between them. The length of the CDR3 is 15 residues. The germline CDR1 and CDR2 sequences are LGHDT and YNNKEL (reference sequence). CDR3 amino acids: CASSQSATWGEKLFF. CDR3 in DNA: TGTGCCAGCAGCCAGTCAGCTACCTGGGGTGAAAAACTGTTTTTT.

This clonotype was recorded at least ten times. The J gene is TRBJ2-7, the V gene TRBV7-9; TRBD2 matches at 8 bases. V was clipped by 5 bases and J by 3 bases; unmatched bases: 9. CDR3 length equals 15 residues. From germline, CDR1 is SEHNR and CDR2 FQNEAQ (reference sequence). CDR3 sequence: CASSRGGQMSYEQYF. CDR3 DNA sequence: TGTGCCAGCAGCCGGGGGGGACAAATGAGCTACGAGCAGTACTTC.

This clonotype is classed as medium-sized. V and J are TRBV30 and TRBJ1-2; the D is unclear. CDR3 length: 15 residues. V gave up 0 bases and J gave up 1 base, with 12 bases separating them. Per the germline V gene, CDR1 is GTSNPN and CDR2 is SVGIG (reference sequence). CDR3 coding DNA: TGTGCCTGGAGTGTACCCCAGGACGGTAACTATGGCTACACCTTC. Its protein product is CAWSVPQDGNYGYTF.

In the case of this clonotype: No conserved phenylalanine or tryptophan ends this CDR3, so it is likely a read error. The genes are TRBV11-2 and TRBJ2-2, with a tentative D call TRBD2 (7 bases). V lost 4 bases to trimming and J lost 5 bases, with 17 bases between them. This CDR3 is 16 amino acids long. Germline V gene sequence: CDR1 SGHAT, CDR2 FQNNGV. The DNA for the CDR3 is TGTGCCAGCAGCTCCGAATCTAGGGGGGGGACCGGGGAGCTGTTTCCT. Residues: CASSSESRGGTGELFP.

This clonotype was seen repeatedly, ten times or more. A junction end diverges from the germline sequence, so it may reflect a read error. CDR3 sequence (DNA): TGTGCCAGTAGTATGGTGCAGGGCCCGCTGACTTTT. This translates into CASSMVQGPLTF. This chain connects TRBV19 to TRBJ1-5; D might be TRBD1 (5 bases). Looked up from germline, CDR1 is LNHDA and CDR2 is SQIVND (reference sequence). CDR3 size: 12 residues.

This clonotype occurred many times. The genes are TRBV6-1 and TRBJ1-3, with a weak D call TRBD1 (5 bases). With 5 bases removed from V and 1 base from J, the gap between germline ends came to 12 bases. The CDR3 has 15 residues. CDR1 is MNHNS and CDR2 is SASEGT in the germline V gene. CDR3 sequence (DNA): TGTGCCAGCAGTAAGGGGTACAATTCTGGAAACACCATATATTTT. Its protein is CASSKGYNSGNTIYF.

In this sample, this clonotype turned up many times. The chain recombines TRBV7-9 with TRBJ2-1; D may correspond to TRBD1 or TRBD2 (6 bases each). Deletions cut 7 bases from V and 1 base from J, with 23 bases between. CDR3 length: 18 residues. Germline CDR1 reads SEHNR; CDR2 reads FQNEAQ (reference sequence). The chain's CDR3 is CASTGSRGGLRSYNEQFF. CDR3 DNA sequence: TGTGCCAGCACCGGGAGTAGAGGGGGTTTACGTTCCTACAATGAGCAGTTCTTC.

The chain carries TRBV28 and TRBJ1-1, with D tentatively TRBD1 (6 bases). Germline V gene data show CDR1 as MDHEN and CDR2 as SYDVKM. This CDR3 is 11 amino acids long. Deletions cut 10 bases from V and 8 bases from J, with 14 bases between. The CDR3 DNA sequence: TGTGCCATCCGGGGGGCCACCGAAGCTTTCTTT. This encodes CAIRGATEAFF.

In its sample, this clonotype was seen once. The rearrangement uses TRBV7-9 and TRBJ2-1; D unresolved. CDR3 length equals 16 residues. The V gene's germline CDR1 is SEHNR and CDR2 FQNEAQ (reference sequence). V lost 5 bases and J 0 bases, leaving 14 bases between the germline ends. In DNA form, the CDR3 reads TGTGCCAGCAGCCCCCTACGTTGGAGCTCCTACAATGAGCAGTTCTTC. Translation gives CASSPLRWSSYNEQFF.

This clonotype was counted many times. The chain's CDR3 is CAWSDVGETQYF. The CDR3 region has the DNA TGTGCCTGGAGTGATGTGGGAGAGACCCAGTACTTC. The chain joins TRBV30 to TRBJ2-5; D gene uncertain. Trimming took off 1 base at V and 4 bases at J, with 7 bases between the two ends. The CDR3 is 12 residues long. Germline CDR1 and CDR2: GTSNPN and SVGIG (reference sequence). Looking up the rest from reference TRBV30 and TRBJ2-5 gives the full variable domain: SQTIHQWPATLVQPVGSPLSLECTVEGTSNPNLYWYRQAAGRGLQLLFYSVGIGQISSEVPQNLSASRPQDRQFILSSKKLLLSDSGFYLCAWSDVGETQYFGPGTRLLVL.

Comment on this clonotype: A far larger clone is a single base away, which makes a read error likely. The CDR3: CASSFLADITGELFF. In DNA form, the CDR3 reads TGTGCCAGCAGCTTTCTAGCGGATATCACCGGGGAGCTGTTTTTT. This rearrangement joins TRBV7-3 to TRBJ2-2; 7 positions match TRBD2. CDR1 is SGHTA and CDR2 is FQGTGA in the germline V gene. Unmatched junction bases numbered 5, after V lost 3 bases and J lost 4 bases. The CDR3 is 15 amino acids. Variable domain in full (rest from reference TRBV7-3 and TRBJ2-2): GAGVSQTPSNKVTEKGKYVELRCDPISGHTALYWYRQSLGQGPEFLIYFQGTGAADDSGLPNDRFFAVRPEGSVSTLKIQRTERGDSAVYLCASSFLADITGELFFGEGSRLTVL.

This clonotype was seen repeatedly, ten times or more. The chain couples TRBV19 to TRBJ1-6, with 8 bases identical to TRBD1. The CDR3 covers 15 residues. Germline CDR1 and CDR2: LNHDA and SQIVND (reference sequence). V gave up 3 bases and J gave up 9 bases; unmatched junction bases: 7. CDR3 in amino acids: CASSIGSGGASPLHF. The CDR3 DNA reads TGTGCCAGTAGTATCGGCTCAGGGGGCGCTTCACCCCTCCACTTT.

A remark on this clonotype: One end of the junction varies from germline; a read error may be responsible. This chain connects TRBV7-2 to TRBJ1-2; 7 bases are a match to TRBD1. This CDR3 comprises 13 residues. Germline assignment: CDR1 SGHTA and CDR2 FQGNSA. CDR3 loop: CASIPGQIYCYTF. The CDR3 DNA reads TGTGCCAGCATCCCGGGACAGATCTATTGCTACACCTTC.